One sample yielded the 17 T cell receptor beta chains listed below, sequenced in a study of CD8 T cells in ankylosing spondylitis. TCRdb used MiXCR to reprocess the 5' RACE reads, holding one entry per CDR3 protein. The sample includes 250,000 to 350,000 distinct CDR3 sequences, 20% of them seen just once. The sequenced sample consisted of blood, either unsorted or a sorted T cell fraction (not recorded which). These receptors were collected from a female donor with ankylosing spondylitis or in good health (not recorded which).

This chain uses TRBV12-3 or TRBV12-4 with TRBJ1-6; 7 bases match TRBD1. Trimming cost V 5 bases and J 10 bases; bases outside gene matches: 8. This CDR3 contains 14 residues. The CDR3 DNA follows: TGTGCCAGCAGTCCGTCAGGGGGACTATCACCCCTCCACTTT. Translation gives CASSPSGGLSPLHF.

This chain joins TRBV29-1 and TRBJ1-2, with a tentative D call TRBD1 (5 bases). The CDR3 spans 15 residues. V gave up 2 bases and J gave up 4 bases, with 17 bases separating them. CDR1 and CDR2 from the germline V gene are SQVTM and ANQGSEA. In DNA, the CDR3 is TGCAGCGTTGAAAGGGGAGAATCCTCGATCTATGGCTACACCTTC. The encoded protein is CSVERGESSIYGYTF.

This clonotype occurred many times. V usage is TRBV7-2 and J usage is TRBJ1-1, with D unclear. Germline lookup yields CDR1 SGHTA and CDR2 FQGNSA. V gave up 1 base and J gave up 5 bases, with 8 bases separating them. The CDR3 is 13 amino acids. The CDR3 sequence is CASSLEGGTEAFF. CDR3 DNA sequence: TGTGCCAGCAGCTTAGAGGGAGGGACTGAAGCTTTCTTT. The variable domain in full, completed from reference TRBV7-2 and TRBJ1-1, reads GAGVSQSPSNKVTEKGKDVELRCDPISGHTALYWYRQSLGQGLEFLIYFQGNSAPDKSGLPSDRFSAERTGGSVSTLTIQRTQQEDSAVYLCASSLEGGTEAFFGQGTRLTVV.

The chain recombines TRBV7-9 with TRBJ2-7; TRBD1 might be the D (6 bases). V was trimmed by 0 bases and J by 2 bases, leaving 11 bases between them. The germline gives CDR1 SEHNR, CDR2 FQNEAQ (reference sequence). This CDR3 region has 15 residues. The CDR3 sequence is CASSLAGQPTYEQYF. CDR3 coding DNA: TGTGCCAGCAGCTTAGCGGGACAACCTACCTACGAGCAGTACTTC.

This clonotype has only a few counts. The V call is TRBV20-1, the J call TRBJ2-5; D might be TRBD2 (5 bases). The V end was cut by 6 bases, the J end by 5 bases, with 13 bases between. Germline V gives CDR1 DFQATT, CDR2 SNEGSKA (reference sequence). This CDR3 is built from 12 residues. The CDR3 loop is CSAKDGGETQYF. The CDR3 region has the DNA TGCAGTGCGAAGGACGGCGGGGAGACCCAGTACTTC.

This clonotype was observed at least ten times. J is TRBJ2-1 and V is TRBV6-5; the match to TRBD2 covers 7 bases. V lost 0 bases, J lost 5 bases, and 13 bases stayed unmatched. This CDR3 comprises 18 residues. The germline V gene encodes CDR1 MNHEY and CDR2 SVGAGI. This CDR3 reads CASSYSSSGPPKDNEQFF. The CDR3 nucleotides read TGTGCCAGCAGTTACTCGTCTAGCGGACCACCGAAGGACAATGAGCAGTTCTTC.

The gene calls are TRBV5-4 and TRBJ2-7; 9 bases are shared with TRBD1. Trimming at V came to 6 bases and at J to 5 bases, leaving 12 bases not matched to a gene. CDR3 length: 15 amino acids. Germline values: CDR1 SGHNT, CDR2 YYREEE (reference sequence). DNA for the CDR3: TGTGCCAGCATGCTTGGAGGGACAGGGCGCGACGAGCAGTACTTC. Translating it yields CASMLGGTGRDEQYF.

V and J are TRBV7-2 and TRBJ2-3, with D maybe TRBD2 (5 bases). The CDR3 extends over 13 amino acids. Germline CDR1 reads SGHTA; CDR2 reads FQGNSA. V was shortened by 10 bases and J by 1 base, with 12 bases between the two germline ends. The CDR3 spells CATSSGGTDTQYF. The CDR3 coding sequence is TGTGCCACCTCCAGCGGAGGCACAGATACGCAGTATTTT.

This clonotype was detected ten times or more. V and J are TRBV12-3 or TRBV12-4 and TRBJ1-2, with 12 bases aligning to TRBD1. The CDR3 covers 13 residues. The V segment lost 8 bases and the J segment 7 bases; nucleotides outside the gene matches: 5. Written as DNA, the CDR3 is TGTGCCAGCCGGGACAGGGGGCGTTTTGGCTACACCTTC. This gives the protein CASRDRGRFGYTF.

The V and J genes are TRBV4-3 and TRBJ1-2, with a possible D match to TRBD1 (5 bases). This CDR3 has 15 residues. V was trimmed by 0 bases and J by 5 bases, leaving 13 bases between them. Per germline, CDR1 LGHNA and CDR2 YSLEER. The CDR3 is CASSQDTLRQYGYTF. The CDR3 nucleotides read TGCGCCAGCAGCCAAGATACCCTCCGACAGTATGGCTACACCTTC.

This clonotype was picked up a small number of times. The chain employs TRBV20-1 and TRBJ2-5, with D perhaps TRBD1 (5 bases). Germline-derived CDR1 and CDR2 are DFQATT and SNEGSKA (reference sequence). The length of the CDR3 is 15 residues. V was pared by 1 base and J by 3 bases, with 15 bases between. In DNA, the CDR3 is TGCAGTGCTAGAGGGATGGCGGCCAGGGAAGAGACCCAGTACTTC. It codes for CSARGMAAREETQYF.

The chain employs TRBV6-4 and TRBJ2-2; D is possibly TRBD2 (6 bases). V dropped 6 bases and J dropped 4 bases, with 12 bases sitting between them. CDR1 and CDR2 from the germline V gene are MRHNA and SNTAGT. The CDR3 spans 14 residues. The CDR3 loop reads CASSREWGTGELFF. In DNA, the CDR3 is TGTGCCAGCAGCCGGGAGTGGGGCACCGGGGAGCTGTTTTTT.

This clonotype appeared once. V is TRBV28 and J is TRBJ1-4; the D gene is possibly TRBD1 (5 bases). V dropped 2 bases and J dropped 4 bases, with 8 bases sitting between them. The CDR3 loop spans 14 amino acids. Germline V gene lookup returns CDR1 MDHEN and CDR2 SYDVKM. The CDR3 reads CASSLQGINEKLFF. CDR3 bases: TGTGCCAGCAGTTTACAGGGAATTAATGAAAAACTGTTTTTT.

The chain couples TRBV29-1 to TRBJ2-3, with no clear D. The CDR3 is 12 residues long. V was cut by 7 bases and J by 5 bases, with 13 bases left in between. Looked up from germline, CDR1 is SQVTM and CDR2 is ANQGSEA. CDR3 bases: TGCAGCGCGAGTAGGGTCATAGATACGCAGTATTTT. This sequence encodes CSASRVIDTQYF.

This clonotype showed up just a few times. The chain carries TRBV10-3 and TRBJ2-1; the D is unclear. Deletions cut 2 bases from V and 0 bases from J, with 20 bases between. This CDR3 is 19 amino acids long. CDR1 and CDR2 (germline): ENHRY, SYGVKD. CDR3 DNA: TGTGCCATCAGTGAGCCGAAGGCTGGAGAAAGGAGCTCCTACAATGAGCAGTTCTTC. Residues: CAISEPKAGERSSYNEQFF.

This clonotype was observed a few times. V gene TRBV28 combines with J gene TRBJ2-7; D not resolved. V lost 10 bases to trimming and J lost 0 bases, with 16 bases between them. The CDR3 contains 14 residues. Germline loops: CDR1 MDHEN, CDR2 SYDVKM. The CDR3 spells CATRSRVVSYEQYF. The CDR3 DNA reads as TGTGCCACCAGGAGCAGAGTGGTCTCCTACGAGCAGTACTTC.

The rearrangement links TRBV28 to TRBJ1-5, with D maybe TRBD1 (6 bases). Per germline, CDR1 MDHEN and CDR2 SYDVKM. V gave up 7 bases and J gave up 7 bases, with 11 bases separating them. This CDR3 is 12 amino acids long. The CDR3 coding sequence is TGTGCCAGCACCAGCGGGGGCCAGCCCCAGCATTTT. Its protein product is CASTSGGQPQHF.